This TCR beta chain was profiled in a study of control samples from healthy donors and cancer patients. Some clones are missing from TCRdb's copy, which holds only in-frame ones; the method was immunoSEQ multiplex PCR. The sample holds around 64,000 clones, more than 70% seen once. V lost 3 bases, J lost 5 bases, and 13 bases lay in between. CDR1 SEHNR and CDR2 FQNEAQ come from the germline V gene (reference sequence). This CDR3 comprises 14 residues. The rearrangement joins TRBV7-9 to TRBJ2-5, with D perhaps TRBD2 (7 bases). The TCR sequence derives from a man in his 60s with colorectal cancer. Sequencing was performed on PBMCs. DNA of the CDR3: TGTGCCAGCAGCTTCGGGGGGCAGTTGGAGACCCAGTACTTC. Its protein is CASSFGGQLETQYF.